A single sample gave rise to the 25 T cell receptor beta chains below, sequenced in a study of blood T cell repertoires in COVID-19. Sequenced by immunoSEQ multiplex PCR; TCRdb stores in-frame clones only, minus some. The profile shows some 350,000 clones, 89% of them singletons. Sequencing was performed on peripheral blood. Source of these receptors: a woman aged 30 to 39 with COVID-19, enrolled during active disease.

This chain joins TRBV6-5 and TRBJ1-1; D not certain. Germline loops: CDR1 MNHEY, CDR2 SVGAGI. The V and J ends lost 0 bases and 4 bases respectively, with 9 bases between them. CDR3 length equals 14 residues. The CDR3 coding sequence is TGTGCCAGCAGTTACTCTCAGGTTTCCACTGAAGCTTTCTTT. Amino acids: CASSYSQVSTEAFF.

This clone is a singleton in its sample. The rearrangement joins TRBV6-6 to TRBJ2-1; 9 bases fit TRBD1. The CDR3 has 16 amino acids. J gave up 4 bases and V 2 bases, and 6 bases lay outside the gene matches. CDR1 is MNHNY, CDR2 SVGAGI, per germline (reference sequence). CDR3 in DNA: TGTGCCAGCAGTTACCCCTCCGGGACAGGGTACAATGAGCAGTTCTTC. Amino acids: CASSYPSGTGYNEQFF.

The chain is built from TRBV7-9 and TRBJ2-1; 7 bases are shared with TRBD1. The CDR3 consists of 17 residues. The V gene's germline CDR1 is SEHNR and CDR2 FQNEAQ (reference sequence). Trimming at V came to 2 bases and at J to 2 bases, leaving 9 bases not matched to a gene. Here the CDR3 DNA reads TGTGCCAGCAGCTTACACCCCCTCGACAGGGCCTACAATGAGCAGTTCTTC. This translates into CASSLHPLDRAYNEQFF.

V and J are TRBV6-2 or TRBV6-3 and TRBJ1-6, with 7 bases lining up with TRBD1. Germline V gene data show CDR1 as MNHEY and CDR2 as SVGEGT. V dropped 5 bases and J dropped 7; count of bases not matched to a gene: 17. The CDR3 runs 18 residues. For the CDR3, the DNA is TGTGCCAGCAGTGATCCGGGACAGCCAACGGGAGTGAATTCACCCCTCCACTTT. Residues: CASSDPGQPTGVNSPLHF.

This CDR3 reads CASSRDRGAEKLFF. DNA for the CDR3: TGTGCCAGCAGCCGCGACAGGGGGGCGGAAAAACTGTTTTTT. This chain connects TRBV7-2 to TRBJ1-4, with 9 bases aligning to TRBD1. The CDR3 is 14 residues long. Germline values: CDR1 SGHTA, CDR2 FQGNSA. V shed 5 bases, J shed 8 bases, and the junction held 6 bases outside the gene matches.

The rearrangement links TRBV5-1 to TRBJ2-1; 12 bases agree with TRBD2. The CDR3 spans 16 residues. Germline CDR1 and CDR2: SGHRS and YFSETQ. J lost 10 bases, V lost 1 base, and 9 bases had no gene match. CDR3 in DNA: TGCGCCAGCAGCTTGTGGGCTAGCGGGAGGGCATTCGAGCAGTTCTTC. Its protein product is CASSLWASGRAFEQFF.

The chain couples TRBV27 to TRBJ2-1, with 12 positions matching TRBD2. The germline V gene encodes CDR1 MNHEY and CDR2 SMNVEV (reference sequence). This CDR3 region has 17 residues. With 4 bases clipped from V and 4 bases from J, the junction kept 8 bases outside the gene matches. Here the CDR3 reads CASSSSGGVRRYNEQFF. CDR3 nucleotide sequence: TGTGCCAGCAGTTCTAGCGGGGGGGTTCGGCGGTACAATGAGCAGTTCTTC.

This chain joins TRBV11-2 and TRBJ2-3; D not certain. The CDR3 runs 15 residues. With 5 bases removed from V and 4 bases from J, the gap between germline ends came to 16 bases. Germline values: CDR1 SGHAT, CDR2 FQNNGV. The CDR3 nucleotides are TGTGCCAGCAGCACCATAAATCCTTCAGCAGATACGCAGTATTTT. Its protein is CASSTINPSADTQYF.

The chain recombines TRBV2 with TRBJ2-2; 11 positions match TRBD1. Germline CDR1 is SNHLY and CDR2 is FYNNEI. The CDR3 is 14 residues long. The V segment lost 9 bases and the J segment 9 bases; nucleotides outside the gene matches: 9. The CDR3 DNA is TGTGCCAGGTCCCGGGACAGGGGGTGGAGGGAGCTGTTTTTT. Amino acids: CARSRDRGWRELFF.

The chain has TRBV6-5 and TRBJ1-2; no clear D. The CDR3 covers 14 residues. V was clipped by 0 bases and J by 5 bases, with 10 bases between them. The V gene's germline CDR1 is MNHEY and CDR2 SVGAGI. The CDR3 loop is CASSYSSETYGYTF. The CDR3 coding sequence is TGTGCCAGCAGTTACTCGTCGGAGACTTATGGCTACACCTTC.

The CDR3 bases are TGTGCCAGCAGTCCCGGGAAAACAGATACGCAGTATTTT. It is translated as CASSPGKTDTQYF. The gene calls are TRBV6-2 or TRBV6-3 and TRBJ2-3, with D possibly matching TRBD2 (5 bases). The CDR3 contains 13 residues. Trimming shortened V by 5 bases and J by 3 bases, and 9 bases separated the two germline ends. Germline V gives CDR1 MNHEY, CDR2 SVGEGT.

This clone has just one count. This rearrangement joins TRBV18 to TRBJ2-2; the match to TRBD1 covers 12 bases. This CDR3 has 19 amino acids. After removal of 3 bases from V and 4 bases from J, the junction contained 12 bases not matched to a gene. Germline-derived CDR1 and CDR2 are KGHSH and LQKENI. The chain's CDR3 is CASSPKPSLGQGATGELFF. In nucleotides, the CDR3 is TGTGCCAGCTCACCTAAGCCATCGTTGGGACAGGGGGCCACCGGGGAGCTGTTTTTT.

This clone was observed a single time. The CDR3 DNA sequence: TGTGCCAGCAGCTTAGGCCCAGACTATGGCTACACCTTC. This codes for CASSLGPDYGYTF. The chain employs TRBV11-2 and TRBJ1-2; D gene uncertain. The CDR3 spans 13 residues. With 1 base removed from V and 3 bases from J, the gap between germline ends came to 6 bases. Germline-derived CDR1 and CDR2 are SGHAT and FQNNGV. The full variable domain, completed using reference TRBV11-2 and TRBJ1-2, is EAGVAQSPRYKIIEKRQSVAFWCNPISGHATLYWYQQILGQGPKLLIQFQNNGVVDDSQLPKDRFSAERLKGVDSTLKIQPAKLEDSAVYLCASSLGPDYGYTFGSGTRLTVV.

This chain uses TRBV5-4 with TRBJ2-7; TRBD1 might be the D (6 bases). Deletions cut 1 base from V and 5 bases from J, with 10 bases between. In germline, CDR1 is SGHNT, CDR2 YYREEE (reference sequence). The CDR3 length is 13 residues. DNA of the CDR3: TGTGCCAGCAGCTTGCTACAGGGTAACGAGCAGTACTTC. Residues: CASSLLQGNEQYF.

This clone has a count of ten or more. The V call is TRBV6-1, the J call TRBJ2-3, with D possibly being TRBD1 (5 bases). Trimming shortened V by 1 base and J by 0 bases, and 8 bases separated the two germline ends. Germline V CDR1 and CDR2: MNHNS, SASEGT. This CDR3 contains 15 residues. CDR3 region: CASSEGAGSTDTQYF. As DNA, the CDR3 is TGTGCCAGCAGTGAAGGAGCAGGGAGCACAGATACGCAGTATTTT.

The chain uses TRBV7-8 and TRBJ2-7, with D uncertain. Germline V gene lookup returns CDR1 SGHVS and CDR2 FQNEAQ. The CDR3 totals 11 residues. Deletions cut 2 bases from V and 5 bases from J, with 4 bases between. In nucleotides, the CDR3 is TGTGCCAGCAGCTTACAAAACGAGCAGTACGTC. The encoded protein is CASSLQNEQYV.

The genes are TRBV5-1 and TRBJ1-6, with 9 bases that match TRBD1. The CDR3 runs 16 residues. The germline CDR1 and CDR2 sequences are SGHRS and YFSETQ. The V and J ends lost 0 bases and 9 bases, in that order; junction bases with no gene match: 7. CDR3 protein: CASSLGSGTGLSPLHF. For the CDR3, the DNA is TGCGCCAGCAGCTTGGGGTCCGGGACAGGGCTTTCACCCCTCCACTTT.

This chain joins TRBV4-1 and TRBJ1-2, with D perhaps matching TRBD1 (5 bases). The CDR3 runs 16 residues. The V gene lost 5 bases and the J gene lost 4 bases, with 20 bases spanning the gap. The germline CDR1 and CDR2 sequences are MGHRA and YSYEKL. DNA for the CDR3: TGCGCCAGCAGCGCCGGGGACTCGAAGGCTGTCTATGGCTACACCTTC. Its translation: CASSAGDSKAVYGYTF.

The chain uses TRBV6-5 and TRBJ1-1; no firm D call. Germline V lookup: CDR1 MNHEY, CDR2 SVGAGI. The V gene lost 4 bases and the J gene lost 8 bases, with 11 bases spanning the gap. The CDR3 length is 12 residues. CDR3 residues: CASSSFTREAFF. In DNA, the CDR3 is TGTGCCAGCAGTTCGTTTACCAGGGAAGCTTTCTTT.

This sequence joins TRBV7-9 and TRBJ1-5; 8 nucleotides align to TRBD1. CDR1 and CDR2 (germline): SEHNR, FQNEAQ (reference sequence). The CDR3 is 16 residues long. V lost 2 bases, J lost 0 bases, and 3 bases stayed unmatched. CDR3 DNA: TGTGCCAGCAGCTTAACGACAGGGGATAGCAATCAGCCCCAGCATTTT. It codes for CASSLTTGDSNQPQHF.

The rearrangement uses TRBV7-9 and TRBJ2-1, with TRBD2 as a possible D gene (5 bases). The CDR3 is 15 residues long. Trimming cost V 5 bases and J 6 bases, with 17 bases left between them. Germline V lookup: CDR1 SEHNR, CDR2 FQNEAQ (reference sequence). The CDR3 region is CASSLGVGILNEQFF. The CDR3 region has the DNA TGTGCCAGCAGCCTCGGGGTGGGGATTCTCAATGAGCAGTTCTTC.

The gene calls are TRBV25-1 and TRBJ1-1; D might be TRBD1 (5 bases). V was trimmed by 2 bases and J by 6 bases, leaving 16 bases between them. Germline V lookup: CDR1 MGHDK, CDR2 SYGVNS. The CDR3 totals 15 residues. For the CDR3, the DNA is TGTGCCAGCAGTGAACGGCAGGGTGGAGTTTCTGAAGCTTTCTTT. Amino acids: CASSERQGGVSEAFF.

The chain employs TRBV9 and TRBJ1-2; D unresolved. This CDR3 contains 16 residues. The V gene lost 0 bases and the J gene lost 6 bases, with 18 bases spanning the gap. In germline, CDR1 is SGDLS, CDR2 YYNGEE. CDR3: CASSVVSRPDTDGYTF. The CDR3 DNA follows: TGTGCCAGCAGCGTAGTCTCCAGGCCCGATACGGATGGCTACACCTTC. Together with reference TRBV9 and TRBJ1-2, the CDR3 gives the full variable domain: DSGVTQTPKHLITATGQRVTLRCSPRSGDLSVYWYQQSLDQGLQFLIQYYNGEERAKGNILERFSAQQFPDLHSELNLSSLELGDSALYFCASSVVSRPDTDGYTFGSGTRLTVV.

The sample holds one count of this clone. No DNA is shown, since the ends of the CDR3 on it are uncertain; the CDR3 is the one TCRdb lists. This chain uses TRBV28 with TRBJ1-5; TRBD1, the table's D call, lacks a check against the DNA. A total of 18 residues make up the CDR3, ends included. Germline CDR1 and CDR2: MDHEN and SYDVKM. The CDR3 spells CASSFFGQAYSTNQPQHF.

This chain connects TRBV4-2 to TRBJ1-4; 7 bases align to TRBD1. Germline CDR1 is LGHNA and CDR2 is YNFKEQ. The CDR3 loop spans 15 amino acids. The J segment lost 8 bases and the V segment lost 1 base, leaving 7 bases of the junction unmatched. CDR3: CASSQVGTVREKLFF. The CDR3 DNA sequence: TGTGCCAGCAGCCAAGTGGGGACAGTAAGGGAAAAACTGTTTTTT.